Listed here are 28 T cell receptor beta chains from one sample, sequenced in a study of control samples from healthy donors and cancer patients. Using immunoSEQ multiplex PCR, the repertoire was profiled, and TCRdb retains in-frame clones only, with some absent. The sample comprises roughly 130,000 clones, under 95% of which are singletons, and roughly 8.7% rests with the top ten. What was sequenced was blood. These receptors were taken from a man younger than 35 in good health.

This clone was seen a few times. V is TRBV5-6 and J is TRBJ1-5, with 8 bases that match TRBD1. CDR1 is SGHDT and CDR2 is YYEEEE in the germline V gene. The CDR3 extends over 15 amino acids. V lost 0 bases and J lost 9; bases outside the gene matches: 8. CDR3 coding DNA: TGTGCCAGCAGCTTGGCCCAGGGGGCCCATGGGCCCCAGCATTTT. It translates to CASSLAQGAHGPQHF.

This clone was seen just once. The rearrangement links TRBV5-6 to TRBJ1-1, with unresolved D. Germline V gives CDR1 SGHDT, CDR2 YYEEEE. The CDR3 is made up of 16 amino acids. Trimming took 0 bases from V and 0 from J, leaving 12 bases between them. The CDR3 protein is CASSLAPITMNTEAFF. The CDR3 nucleotides read TGTGCCAGCAGCTTGGCGCCCATAACTATGAACACTGAAGCTTTCTTT.

The CDR3, as DNA: TGTGCCAGCAGTCAGGGTCCCCAAGAGACCCAGTACTTC. Translating gives CASSQGPQETQYF. The rearrangement uses TRBV6-5 and TRBJ2-5; TRBD1 is a possible D gene (5 bases). The germline V and J ends were trimmed by 5 bases and 1 base, with 8 bases remaining between them. This CDR3 has 13 amino acids. The germline V gene encodes CDR1 MNHEY and CDR2 SVGAGI.

V is TRBV5-4 and J is TRBJ1-1, with TRBD1 as a possible D gene (5 bases). CDR3 length: 17 residues. Germline V gives CDR1 SGHNT, CDR2 YYREEE (reference sequence). V dropped 4 bases and J dropped 1 base, with 20 bases sitting between them. CDR3: CASSPGVFWTRNTEAFF. The CDR3 bases are TGTGCCAGCAGCCCGGGGGTGTTCTGGACACGGAACACTGAAGCTTTCTTT.

The chain has TRBV6-1 and TRBJ1-1; D is undetermined. V lost 2 bases to trimming and J lost 0 bases, with 4 bases between them. The V gene's germline CDR1 is MNHNS and CDR2 SASEGT. This CDR3 has 13 amino acids. CDR3 amino acids: CASSELVNTEAFF. The CDR3 DNA follows: TGTGCCAGCAGTGAATTAGTGAACACTGAAGCTTTCTTT.

This clone is a singleton in its sample. The rearrangement uses TRBV9 and TRBJ1-1, with no clear D. Trimming stripped 3 bases from V and 1 base from J, with 10 bases between. The V gene's germline CDR1 is SGDLS and CDR2 YYNGEE. This CDR3 is built from 14 residues. The CDR3 DNA is TGTGCCAGCAGCGCCCGGACGGCGAACACTGAAGCTTTCTTT. It is translated as CASSARTANTEAFF.

This clone was recorded once. The genes are TRBV14 and TRBJ2-1; tentative D call: TRBD1 (6 bases). The CDR3 covers 16 residues. Trimming shortened V by 0 bases and J by 7 bases, and 16 bases separated the two germline ends. Per germline, CDR1 SGHDN and CDR2 FVKESK. DNA of the CDR3: TGTGCCAGCAGCCAAGATCCCCAGGGGCGTCGGAATGAGCAGTTCTTC. It yields the protein CASSQDPQGRRNEQFF.

The V gene is TRBV30, the J gene TRBJ1-5; D is possibly TRBD1 (6 bases). CDR3 length: 14 amino acids. Deletions cut 1 base from V and 5 bases from J, with 12 bases between. CDR1 is GTSNPN and CDR2 is SVGIG in the germline V gene (reference sequence). CDR3: CAWSAGTLDQPQHF. CDR3 DNA sequence: TGTGCCTGGAGTGCCGGGACACTAGATCAGCCCCAGCATTTT. Drawing the rest from reference TRBV30 and TRBJ1-5, the complete variable domain is SQTIHQWPATLVQPVGSPLSLECTVEGTSNPNLYWYRQAAGRGLQLLFYSVGIGQISSEVPQNLSASRPQDRQFILSSKKLLLSDSGFYLCAWSAGTLDQPQHFGDGTRLSIL.

The rearrangement uses TRBV5-1 and TRBJ2-5; no firm D call. V gave up 1 base and J gave up 3 bases, with 13 bases separating them. There are 15 residues in the CDR3. CDR1 is SGHRS, CDR2 YFSETQ, per germline. CDR3 residues: CASSLYGRIEETQYF. CDR3 nucleotide sequence: TGCGCCAGCAGCTTGTACGGTCGGATCGAAGAGACCCAGTACTTC.

This chain's CDR3 is CASSQGTYNEKLFF. The CDR3 nucleotides read TGTGCCAGCAGCCAAGGGACTTATAATGAAAAACTGTTTTTT. This chain joins TRBV3-1 (or the pseudogene TRBV3-2) and TRBJ1-4; D not certain. Trimming shortened V by 1 base and J by 4 bases, and 7 bases separated the two germline ends. This CDR3 contains 14 residues. Per the germline V gene, CDR1 is LGHDT and CDR2 is YNNKEL (reference sequence).

The V call is TRBV5-6, the J call TRBJ2-4, with 7 bases lining up with TRBD1. J lost 9 bases, V lost 0 bases, and 3 bases had no gene match. CDR3 length: 13 residues. Per germline, CDR1 SGHDT and CDR2 YYEEEE. This CDR3 reads CASSLGDRVIQYF. Here the CDR3 DNA reads TGTGCCAGCAGCTTGGGAGACAGGGTCATTCAGTACTTC.

This clone was observed once. The J gene is TRBJ2-7, the V gene TRBV30, with 7 nucleotides matching TRBD1. Germline lookup yields CDR1 GTSNPN and CDR2 SVGIG (reference sequence). V lost 7 bases and J lost 2; bases outside the gene matches: 11. CDR3 length equals 14 residues. CDR3 DNA: TGTGCCTCTCGACTCGGGACAGACCCCTACGAGCAGTACTTC. This translates into CASRLGTDPYEQYF.

This clone has only one observation. V is TRBV10-3 and J is TRBJ2-5; 11 bases align to TRBD2. The V gene end was trimmed by 6 bases and the J gene end by 5 bases; junction bases not matched to a gene: 5. The length of the CDR3 is 14 residues. Germline V CDR1 and CDR2: ENHRY, SYGVKD. The CDR3 coding sequence is TGTGCCATCAGCTATAGCGGGGGGGAGGAGACCCAGTACTTC. It is translated as CAISYSGGEETQYF.

CDR3 sequence (DNA): TGCAGTTTCTGGGTAGATACGCAGTATTTT. Protein sequence: CSFWVDTQYF. The rearrangement links TRBV20-1 to TRBJ2-3, with D uncertain. Between the trimmed V and J ends, which lost 8 bases and 5 bases, there was a span of 8 bases. The CDR3 length is 10 residues. Germline V CDR1 and CDR2: DFQATT, SNEGSKA (reference sequence).

The chain is built from TRBV2 and TRBJ2-7; D gene uncertain. CDR3 size: 12 residues. Trimming pared 4 bases from V and 5 bases from J, leaving 9 bases between. Germline V CDR1 and CDR2: SNHLY, FYNNEI. CDR3 DNA sequence: TGTGCCAGCAGTGTGAGAGTAGACGAGCAGTACTTC. Translation: CASSVRVDEQYF.

This clone was observed a single time. This sequence joins TRBV5-1 and TRBJ2-5; 9 bases fit TRBD2. Unmatched junction bases numbered 2, after V lost 0 bases and J lost 2 bases. CDR1 and CDR2 from the germline V gene are SGHRS and YFSETQ. This CDR3 has 15 residues. The CDR3 spells CASSLERGAQETQYF. For the CDR3, the DNA is TGCGCCAGCAGCTTGGAGCGGGGGGCTCAAGAGACCCAGTACTTC.

This rearrangement joins TRBV7-3 to TRBJ2-1; 9 nucleotides align to TRBD2. The CDR3 covers 15 residues. Germline CDR1 and CDR2: SGHTA and FQGTGA. V shed 0 bases, J shed 3 bases, and the junction held 0 bases outside the gene matches. The DNA for the CDR3 is TGTGCCAGCAGCTTAACTAGCGGGGGCTACAATGAGCAGTTCTTC. Residues: CASSLTSGGYNEQFF.

V usage is TRBV9 and J usage is TRBJ2-4, with 9 bases fitting TRBD1. The CDR3 is made up of 16 amino acids. V dropped 0 bases and J dropped 1; count of bases not matched to a gene: 2. Per germline, CDR1 SGDLS and CDR2 YYNGEE. CDR3 region: CASSVGGTGAKNIQYF. The CDR3 coding sequence is TGTGCCAGCAGCGTAGGTGGGACAGGGGCCAAAAACATTCAGTACTTC. Full variable domain (missing parts from reference TRBV9 and TRBJ2-4): DSGVTQTPKHLITATGQRVTLRCSPRSGDLSVYWYQQSLDQGLQFLIQYYNGEERAKGNILERFSAQQFPDLHSELNLSSLELGDSALYFCASSVGGTGAKNIQYFGAGTRLSVL.

The chain uses TRBV25-1 and TRBJ1-6; 9 bases agree with TRBD1. CDR1 is MGHDK, CDR2 SYGVNS, per germline. Trimming at V came to 11 bases and at J to 8 bases, leaving 4 bases not matched to a gene. The CDR3 spans 12 residues. CDR3 in DNA: TGTGCCGCACAGGGGGCTGATTCACCCCTCCACTTT. Protein product: CAAQGADSPLHF.

CDR3 DNA sequence: TGTGCCAGCAGCCAAGGTGGGGTGACCGGGGAGCTGTTTTTT. Amino acid sequence: CASSQGGVTGELFF. V and J are TRBV14 and TRBJ2-2; D not resolved. V was clipped by 1 base and J by 5 bases, with 8 bases between them. Germline CDR1 reads SGHDN; CDR2 reads FVKESK. The length of the CDR3 is 14 residues.

The J gene is TRBJ2-7, the V gene TRBV4-1; perhaps D is TRBD1 or TRBD2 (6 bases each). The V gene lost 3 bases and the J gene lost 6 bases, with 12 bases spanning the gap. The V gene's germline CDR1 is MGHRA and CDR2 YSYEKL. The CDR3 has 13 amino acids. CDR3 region: CASSQDSGAEQYF. The CDR3 nucleotides read TGCGCCAGCAGCCAGGACTCGGGGGCCGAGCAGTACTTC.

The chain couples TRBV7-9 to TRBJ1-5; possibly TRBD1 for D (6 bases). Trimming removed 1 base from V and 0 bases from J, with 7 bases in between. The germline V gene has CDR1 SEHNR and CDR2 FQNEAQ (reference sequence). The CDR3 has 15 residues. CDR3 bases: TGTGCCAGCAGCTTAGGGACAGATAGCAATCAGCCCCAGCATTTT. Its translation: CASSLGTDSNQPQHF.

The chain has TRBV12-3 or TRBV12-4 and TRBJ1-2; D gene unclear. The CDR3 covers 13 residues. V was clipped by 3 bases and J by 5 bases, with 10 bases between them. CDR3 sequence reads: CASSFDGRYGYTF. The DNA for the CDR3 is TGTGCCAGCAGTTTTGATGGCCGGTATGGCTACACCTTC.

The chain combines TRBV4-2 with TRBJ2-3, with 11 bases aligning to TRBD2. Germline V gene lookup returns CDR1 LGHNA and CDR2 YNFKEQ. This CDR3 contains 15 residues. V lost 1 base and J lost 5; bases outside the gene matches: 2. CDR3 coding DNA: TGTGCCAGCAGCCAAGGTAGCGGGGGGGAAGATACGCAGTATTTT. It translates to CASSQGSGGEDTQYF.

The chain employs TRBV27 and TRBJ1-1; a possible D gene is TRBD1 (5 bases). Germline CDR1 and CDR2: MNHEY and SMNVEV (reference sequence). With 8 bases removed from V and 5 bases from J, the gap between germline ends came to 12 bases. The CDR3 length is 12 residues. The CDR3 sequence: CASWTWVTEAFF. The CDR3, as DNA: TGTGCCAGCTGGACATGGGTAACTGAAGCTTTCTTT.

The chain carries TRBV7-9 and TRBJ1-3; maybe TRBD1 (5 bases). Deletions cut 5 bases from V and 9 bases from J, with 17 bases between. The CDR3 spans 14 residues. The germline V gene encodes CDR1 SEHNR and CDR2 FQNEAQ (reference sequence). CDR3 region: CASSADGDSLTIYF. The CDR3 bases are TGTGCCAGCAGCGCCGATGGAGACAGCCTCACCATATATTTT.

The chain employs TRBV15 and TRBJ1-5, with D maybe TRBD1 (6 bases). In germline, CDR1 is LNHNV, CDR2 YYDKDF (reference sequence). CDR3 size: 15 residues. Trimming left V 0 bases short and J 1 base short, with 7 bases between. The CDR3 DNA sequence: TGTGCCACCAGCAGAGAACAGGGAAGCAATCAGCCCCAGCATTTT. This gives the protein CATSREQGSNQPQHF.

The chain has TRBV6-5 and TRBJ2-5; tentatively, D is TRBD1 or TRBD2 (5 bases each). Germline V CDR1 and CDR2: MNHEY, SVGAGI. The CDR3 extends over 16 amino acids. V lost 0 bases, J lost 2 bases, and 13 bases lay in between. CDR3 DNA: TGTGCCAGCAGTTACTCGCAACGTGGGGGTCAAGAGACCCAGTACTTC. Translated: CASSYSQRGGQETQYF.